This paragraph reports one T cell receptor beta chain. V gave up 6 bases and J gave up 0 bases, with 12 bases separating them. The CDR3 spans 14 residues. The record originates from a study of CD8 T cells in ankylosing spondylitis. Using its own MiXCR run on the 5' RACE reads, TCRdb lists one record per CDR3 protein. The sample contains 250,000 to 400,000 distinct CDR3 sequences, roughly 11% of which appear only once. This rearrangement joins TRBV12-3 or TRBV12-4 to TRBJ2-7, with D hard to call. Material for sequencing was blood, either unsorted or a sorted T cell fraction (not recorded which). The sequence was obtained from a female donor with ankylosing spondylitis or in good health (not recorded which). CDR3 DNA: TGTGCCAGCAGCCCGGACGGATACTCCTACGAGCAGTACTTC. Its protein is CASSPDGYSYEQYF.